The TCR beta chain described here comes from a study of identical twins. The V and J ends lost 4 bases and 2 bases respectively, with 12 bases between them. The germline V gene encodes CDR1 SNHLY and CDR2 FYNNEI. This CDR3 spans 14 amino acids. This clonotype appeared a few times. Antigen specificity is unknown. Study-level findings and limits: These conclusions were based on statistical analysis (cross-sectional, not following the same donors). Beta out-of-frame sequences showed weaker excess sharing between twins. Beta clonotypes that were abundant in cord blood contained fewer insertions, a pattern absent from memory repertoires.

Template switching supplied a universal primer site; unique molecular identifiers were carried on the cDNA. MiXCR, applied by TCRdb to the 5' RACE reads, yields one record per CDR3 protein. The repertoire consists of 650,000 to 800,000 distinct CDR3 sequences, with over 8.5% occurring once and the leading ten covering approximately 0.94%. These data also featured in a second study, about yellow fever vaccine responses in identical twins.

Sequenced sample: PBMCs. The chain combines TRBV2 with TRBJ2-7, with no clear D. The receptor's source is a woman younger than 30 in good health. CDR3 loop: CASSADPRAYEQYF. Written as DNA, the CDR3 is TGTGCCAGCAGTGCAGACCCTCGAGCCTACGAGCAGTACTTC.